This T cell receptor beta chain came from a study of T cell responses to AZD1222 COVID-19 vaccine. Using immunoSEQ multiplex PCR, the repertoire was profiled, and TCRdb retains in-frame clones only, with some absent. The sample shows more than 150,000 clones, approximately 90% of them seen only once. The receptor's source is an adult in good health. This sample comprised peripheral blood, obtained on day 0 of AZD1222 vaccination.

This chain's CDR3 is CASSFPGLVGQPQHF. CDR3 sequence (DNA): TGTGCCAGCAGTTTCCCAGGGTTAGTCGGTCAGCCCCAGCATTTT. The genes are TRBV28 and TRBJ1-5; D is possibly TRBD1 (5 bases). With 3 bases removed from V and 6 bases from J, the gap between germline ends came to 15 bases. The CDR3 runs 15 residues. Germline CDR1 reads MDHEN; CDR2 reads SYDVKM. The variable domain in full, with the rest retrieved from reference TRBV28 and TRBJ1-5, is DVKVTQSSRYLVKRTGEKVFLECVQDMDHENMFWYRQDPGLGLRLIYFSYDVKMKEKGDIPEGYSVSREKKERFSLILESASTNQTSMYLCASSFPGLVGQPQHFGDGTRLSIL.